This entry describes one T cell receptor beta chain. These data belong to a study of technical replicates of blood from a handful of donors. TCRdb's copy holds only in-frame clones and misses some; the assay was immunoSEQ multiplex PCR. Among approximately 81,000 clones, 80% to 90% were seen once, and the ten largest hold approximately 4%. Trimming took off 2 bases at V and 11 bases at J, with 24 bases between the two ends. Germline V CDR1 and CDR2: KGHSH, LQKENI. This CDR3 has 17 amino acids. The chain combines TRBV18 with TRBJ2-2; D perhaps matches TRBD1 (6 bases). The sample comprised PBMCs. The TCR comes from a human donor in good health. Some clones in this sample may be carry-over from other donors' samples. CDR3 bases: TGTGCCAGCTCACCAACCGGGACACAGGTTGGGCGAGTCGAGCTGTTTTTT. Encoded protein: CASSPTGTQVGRVELFF.